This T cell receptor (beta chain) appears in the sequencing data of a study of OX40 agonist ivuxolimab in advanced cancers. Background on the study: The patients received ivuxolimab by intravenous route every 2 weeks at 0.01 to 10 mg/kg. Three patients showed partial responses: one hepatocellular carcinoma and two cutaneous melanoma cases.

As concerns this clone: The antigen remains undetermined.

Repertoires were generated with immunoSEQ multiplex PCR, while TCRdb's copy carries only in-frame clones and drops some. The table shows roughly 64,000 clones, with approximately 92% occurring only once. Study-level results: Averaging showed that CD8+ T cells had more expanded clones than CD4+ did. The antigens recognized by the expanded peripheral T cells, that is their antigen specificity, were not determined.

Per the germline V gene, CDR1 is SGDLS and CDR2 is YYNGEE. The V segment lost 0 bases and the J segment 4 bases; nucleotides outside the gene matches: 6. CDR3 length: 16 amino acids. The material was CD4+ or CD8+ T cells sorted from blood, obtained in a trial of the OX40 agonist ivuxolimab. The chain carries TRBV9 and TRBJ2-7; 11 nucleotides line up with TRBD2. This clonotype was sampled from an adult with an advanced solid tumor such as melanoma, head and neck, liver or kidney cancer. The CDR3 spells CASSVGSTSGKYEQYF. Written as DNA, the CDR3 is TGTGCCAGCAGCGTAGGGTCGACTAGCGGGAAGTACGAGCAGTACTTC.